This T cell receptor (beta chain) was found in a study of cytomegalovirus exposure and HLA in healthy donors. Per the germline V gene, CDR1 is LGHNA and CDR2 is YNFKEQ. V was clipped by 4 bases and J by 9 bases; unmatched bases: 11. The CDR3 runs to 17 residues. Study-wide points: The study labeled roughly 160 TCR beta chains cytomegalovirus-associated. Later analysis found that TCR beta chains associated with HLA were more clonally expanded than other, equally common chains. Later on, an analysis tied about 17,000 TCR beta sequences to HLA alleles at 0.05 false discovery rate. TCR beta V segments were, for the most part, productive about 87% or about 30% of the time in an earlier analysis.

This clone was seen once. Its antigen is unknown. This PCR relied on a set of 60 Vbeta primers and 13 Jbeta primers. Assay: immunoSEQ multiplex PCR; the TCRdb copy retains only in-frame clones and omits some. Found here are approximately 160,000 clones, around 80% of them singletons; the top ten hold 1%. This chain uses TRBV4-2 with TRBJ2-1, with 14 bases identical to TRBD2. This receptor was obtained from a woman aged 45-65 years in good health and CMV-seropositive. Sequenced input: PBMCs. The CDR3 reads CASSPHSTSGGGGEQFF. The DNA for the CDR3 is TGTGCCAGCAGCCCCCACTCGACTAGCGGGGGGGGCGGTGAGCAGTTCTTC.